This T cell receptor beta chain is drawn from a study of sequential checkpoint blockade in melanoma. This sample's treatment: randomized to nivolumab then ipilimumab (arm A) or the reverse (arm B). DNA-damaging chemotherapy had not been given to any patient beforehand. From thawed PBMCs, live CD3+CD8+ cells negative for CD19 and CD56 were sorted. Sequencing was performed with immunoSEQ multiplex PCR; in TCRdb, only in-frame clones are kept and a portion is missing. The sample carries tens of thousands of clones, around nine tenths recorded once. CDR1 is MNHNS, CDR2 SASEGT, per germline. This CDR3 has 15 amino acids. Trimming at V came to 7 bases and at J to 6 bases, leaving 11 bases not matched to a gene. The sample holds a few counts of this clone.

The specimen was CD8+ T cells sorted from blood (inferred from file names), collected from a patient given nivolumab and ipilimumab in sequence. The clonotype originates from a human donor with melanoma. The chain employs TRBV6-1 and TRBJ2-1, with 8 positions matching TRBD2. DNA for the CDR3: TGTGCCAGCACCGACCCAGCGGGAGCTCTCAATGAGCAGTTCTTC. Translated, it gives CASTDPAGALNEQFF.